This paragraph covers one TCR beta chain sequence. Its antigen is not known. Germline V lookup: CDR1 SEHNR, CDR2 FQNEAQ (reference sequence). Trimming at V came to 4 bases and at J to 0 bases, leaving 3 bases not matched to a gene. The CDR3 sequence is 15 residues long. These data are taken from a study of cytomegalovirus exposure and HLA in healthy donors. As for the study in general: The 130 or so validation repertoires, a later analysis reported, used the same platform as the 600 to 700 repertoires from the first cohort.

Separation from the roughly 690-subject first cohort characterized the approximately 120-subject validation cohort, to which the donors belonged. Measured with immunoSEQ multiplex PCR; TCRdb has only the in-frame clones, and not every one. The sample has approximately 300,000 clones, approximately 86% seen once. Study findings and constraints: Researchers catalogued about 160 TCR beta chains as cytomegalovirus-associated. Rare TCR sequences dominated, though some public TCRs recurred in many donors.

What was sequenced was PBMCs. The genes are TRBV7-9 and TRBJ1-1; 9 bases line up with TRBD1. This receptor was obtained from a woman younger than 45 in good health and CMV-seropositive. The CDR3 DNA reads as TGTGCCAGCAGCTACGGACAGGGGTTGAACACTGAAGCTTTCTTT. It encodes CASSYGQGLNTEAFF.